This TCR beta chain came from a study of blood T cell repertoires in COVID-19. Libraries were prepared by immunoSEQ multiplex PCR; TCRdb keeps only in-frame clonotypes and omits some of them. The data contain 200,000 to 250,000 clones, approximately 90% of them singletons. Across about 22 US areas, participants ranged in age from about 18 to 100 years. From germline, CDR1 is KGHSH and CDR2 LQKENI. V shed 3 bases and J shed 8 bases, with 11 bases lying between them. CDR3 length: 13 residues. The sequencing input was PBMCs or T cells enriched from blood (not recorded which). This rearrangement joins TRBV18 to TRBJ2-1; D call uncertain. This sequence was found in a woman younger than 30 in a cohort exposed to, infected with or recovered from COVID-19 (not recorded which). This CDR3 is CASSPLSPDEQFF. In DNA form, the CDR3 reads TGTGCCAGCTCACCTCTATCTCCCGATGAGCAGTTCTTC. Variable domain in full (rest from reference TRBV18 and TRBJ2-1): NAGVMQNPRHLVRRRGQEARLRCSPMKGHSHVYWYRQLPEEGLKFMVYLQKENIIDESGMPKERFSAEFPKEGPSILRIQQVVRGDSAAYFCASSPLSPDEQFFGPGTRLTVL.